One and the same sample provided the 30 T cell receptor beta chains below, sequenced in a study of T cell repertoires in cytomegalovirus infection. From the reads, TCRdb called clonotypes with MiXCR, one entry per CDR3 protein. The sample lists a few hundred thousand distinct CDR3 sequences; roughly an eighth were seen once. Source material: PBMCs. These receptors were collected from a human donor in good health (CMV status not recorded). Some clones in this sample may be carry-over from other donors' samples.

At least ten counts were recorded for this clonotype. The rearrangement joins TRBV7-2 to TRBJ1-4, with TRBD1 identical over 10 bases. The junction had 5 bases not matched to a gene; V was cut back by 5 bases and J by 5 bases. This CDR3 has 15 amino acids. Germline loops: CDR1 SGHTA, CDR2 FQGNSA. The CDR3 DNA reads as TGTGCCAGCAGCGGGACAGGGGCGCGGAATGAAAAACTGTTTTTT. This translates into CASSGTGARNEKLFF.

This clonotype was recorded at least ten times. The chain links TRBV7-2 to TRBJ1-3; D call uncertain. Looked up from germline, CDR1 is SGHTA and CDR2 is FQGNSA. The CDR3 covers 13 residues. Trimming cost V 4 bases and J 2 bases, with 6 bases left between them. The chain's CDR3 is CASSSIAGNTIYF. CDR3 coding DNA: TGTGCCAGCAGCTCGATAGCTGGAAACACCATATATTTT.

The chain links TRBV7-9 to TRBJ2-3, with D unresolved. The V end was cut by 3 bases, the J end by 0 bases, with 7 bases between. Germline V gene sequence: CDR1 SEHNR, CDR2 FQNEAQ (reference sequence). This CDR3 contains 14 residues. The DNA of the CDR3 is TGTGCCAGCAGCTTTCAGACTAGCACAGATACGCAGTATTTT. Its protein product is CASSFQTSTDTQYF.

In this sample, this clonotype turned up many times. The chain couples TRBV5-4 to TRBJ2-5; 9 positions match TRBD2. The CDR3 length is 16 residues. Trimming took 0 bases from V and 1 from J; bases not matched to a gene: 4. Germline assignment: CDR1 SGHNT and CDR2 YYREEE (reference sequence). The CDR3 region is CASSLVGGRVQETQYF. The CDR3 region has the DNA TGTGCCAGCAGCTTGGTCGGCGGGAGGGTCCAAGAGACCCAGTACTTC.

The CDR3 nucleotides are TGTGCCAGCAGACTCGGGGAGACCCAGTACTTC. Translation gives CASRLGETQYF. The rearrangement uses TRBV25-1 and TRBJ2-5; no reliable D call. The V gene lost 6 bases and the J gene lost 5 bases, with 7 bases spanning the gap. Germline V gives CDR1 MGHDK, CDR2 SYGVNS. The CDR3 runs 11 residues.

This clonotype was counted many times. V gene TRBV11-3 combines with J gene TRBJ2-2; unclear D gene. Deletions cut 5 bases from V and 0 bases from J, with 10 bases between. In germline, CDR1 is SGHNT, CDR2 YENEEA. This CDR3 comprises 15 residues. CDR3 amino acids: CASSPRTPNTGELFF. The CDR3 DNA reads as TGTGCCAGCAGCCCACGGACCCCGAACACCGGGGAGCTGTTTTTT.

The sample holds many counts of this clonotype. The chain employs TRBV7-2 and TRBJ1-6; D is perhaps TRBD1 (6 bases). The length of the CDR3 is 14 residues. Trimming took 7 bases from V and 11 from J, leaving 18 bases between them. CDR1 is SGHTA and CDR2 is FQGNSA in the germline V gene. CDR3 sequence reads: CASTPAGDDPPLHF. The CDR3 DNA reads as TGTGCCAGCACGCCGGCAGGGGATGACCCACCCCTCCACTTT.

At least ten counts were recorded for this clonotype. The chain employs TRBV12-3 or TRBV12-4 and TRBJ1-5, with a weak D call TRBD1 (5 bases). CDR3 length equals 13 residues. V lost 6 bases, J lost 0 bases, and 6 bases lay in between. CDR3 DNA: TGTGCCAGCAGAGGGGATAGCAATCAGCCCCAGCATTTT. It is translated as CASRGDSNQPQHF.

The V call is TRBV29-1, the J call TRBJ2-1; TRBD2 matches 7 bases. Germline V gene data show CDR1 as SQVTM and CDR2 as ANQGSEA. The CDR3 has 15 residues. V shed 3 bases and J 5 bases; nucleotides not matched to a gene: 10. Here the CDR3 reads CSVEKASGRNNEQFF. The CDR3, as DNA: TGCAGCGTTGAGAAGGCTAGCGGAAGGAACAATGAGCAGTTCTTC.

The V and J genes are TRBV5-1 and TRBJ1-1; D remains unclear. Trimming took off 3 bases at V and 11 bases at J, with 11 bases between the two ends. The germline gives CDR1 SGHRS, CDR2 YFSETQ. The CDR3 is made up of 11 amino acids. CDR3 in amino acids: CASSSGLAAFF. DNA of the CDR3: TGCGCCAGCAGCTCCGGACTCGCTGCTTTCTTT.

This clonotype was observed many times. V and J are TRBV7-2 and TRBJ2-5; no firm D call. Germline V lookup: CDR1 SGHTA, CDR2 FQGNSA. V lost 3 bases and J 6 bases, leaving 14 bases between the germline ends. The CDR3 extends over 14 amino acids. The CDR3 is CASSLVRTGQTQYF. The CDR3 bases are TGTGCCAGCAGCTTGGTCAGGACCGGCCAGACCCAGTACTTC.

This clonotype has ten or more counts. The chain couples TRBV6-2 or TRBV6-3 to TRBJ2-3; perhaps TRBD2 as D (6 bases). The CDR3 extends over 12 amino acids. Trimming pared 8 bases from V and 0 bases from J, leaving 6 bases between. Germline CDR1 reads MNHEY; CDR2 reads SVGEGT. The CDR3 nucleotides are TGTGCCAGCCGGGGGAGCACAGATACGCAGTATTTT. Protein: CASRGSTDTQYF.

This clonotype has just a few counts. The J gene is TRBJ2-1, the V gene TRBV10-3; unclear D gene. V was pared by 0 bases and J by 0 bases, with 12 bases between. This CDR3 region has 17 residues. Germline lookup yields CDR1 ENHRY and CDR2 SYGVKD. CDR3 loop: CAISESRRRGSYNEQFF. In DNA form, the CDR3 reads TGTGCCATCAGTGAGTCCCGGCGGAGAGGCTCCTACAATGAGCAGTTCTTC.

Concerning this clonotype: The junction departs from the called germline gene at one end, perhaps through a read error. As DNA, the CDR3 is TGTGCCAGCAGCTACAGGGGTAGCAATCAGCCCCTGCATTTT. Translated: CASSYRGSNQPLHF. The chain uses TRBV6-6 and TRBJ1-5, with TRBD1 matching 7 bases. The CDR3 is 14 amino acids. The germline V gene encodes CDR1 MNHNY and CDR2 SVGAGI (reference sequence).

J is TRBJ1-2 and V is TRBV7-9; no clear D gene. The germline V gene encodes CDR1 SEHNR and CDR2 FQNEAQ (reference sequence). The CDR3 sequence is 13 residues long. Trimming shortened V by 5 bases and J by 0 bases, and 7 bases separated the two germline ends. CDR3 protein: CASSATPNYGYTF. CDR3 DNA: TGTGCCAGCAGCGCCACACCTAACTATGGCTACACCTTC.

This clonotype was counted many times. The chain uses TRBV7-3 and TRBJ2-1; TRBD1 matches at 9 bases. Per germline, CDR1 SGHTA and CDR2 FQGTGA. CDR3 length: 15 residues. Trimming took 4 bases from V and 8 from J; bases not matched to a gene: 9. The CDR3 reads CASSSWGQGPDEQFF. The CDR3 bases are TGTGCCAGCAGCTCCTGGGGACAGGGACCCGATGAGCAGTTCTTC.

This clonotype occurred a few times. The J gene is TRBJ2-1, the V gene TRBV10-3; D gene ambiguous. V lost 3 bases and J 7 bases, leaving 4 bases between the germline ends. Germline CDR1 ENHRY, CDR2 SYGVKD. The CDR3 is made up of 11 amino acids. The CDR3 reads CAISEMNEQFF. Written as DNA, the CDR3 is TGTGCCATCAGTGAAATGAATGAGCAGTTCTTC.

This clonotype was counted only a few times. The V gene is TRBV15, the J gene TRBJ1-1; D is ambiguous. Germline V gene data show CDR1 as LNHNV and CDR2 as YYDKDF (reference sequence). This CDR3 has 12 residues. Trimming took off 2 bases at V and 12 bases at J, with 13 bases between the two ends. The CDR3 DNA reads as TGTGCCACCAGCAGAAACAGAGATGAGCCTTTCTTT. This codes for CATSRNRDEPFF.

This rearrangement joins TRBV5-4 to TRBJ2-7, with D possibly being TRBD2 (5 bases). CDR1 is SGHNT, CDR2 YYREEE, per germline (reference sequence). Deletions cut 4 bases from V and 3 bases from J, with 11 bases between. The CDR3 runs to 13 residues. In DNA form, the CDR3 reads TGTGCCAGCAGCCACCCCCGGGGCTACGAGCAGTACTTC. Residues: CASSHPRGYEQYF.

This clonotype has a count of ten or more. V gene TRBV10-3 combines with J gene TRBJ2-6; D uncertain. With 2 bases removed from V and 0 bases from J, the gap between germline ends came to 8 bases. The CDR3 runs to 16 residues. Germline CDR1 is ENHRY and CDR2 is SYGVKD. CDR3 nucleotide sequence: TGTGCCATCAGTGAGATTGGGAACTCTGGGGCCAACGTCCTGACTTTC. Translation gives CAISEIGNSGANVLTF.

V and J are TRBV29-1 and TRBJ1-2; no clear D gene. With 7 bases removed from V and 6 bases from J, the gap between germline ends came to 18 bases. The germline V gene encodes CDR1 SQVTM and CDR2 ANQGSEA. This CDR3 region has 13 residues. Written as DNA, the CDR3 is TGCAGCGCCCGTCCAGACGGCCGTGATGGCTACACCTTC. Translating gives CSARPDGRDGYTF.

This clonotype was seen at least ten times. The chain employs TRBV19 and TRBJ1-1; D unresolved. The CDR3 is 14 residues long. V lost 3 bases and J lost 1, with 9 bases in between. Germline V gene sequence: CDR1 LNHDA, CDR2 SQIVND (reference sequence). The CDR3 is CASSIARKNTEAFF. The CDR3 region has the DNA TGTGCCAGTAGTATTGCCCGGAAGAACACTGAAGCTTTCTTT.

The chain joins TRBV5-1 to TRBJ2-3, with a tentative D call TRBD1 (6 bases). Deletions cut 8 bases from V and 0 bases from J, with 16 bases between. Germline V lookup: CDR1 SGHRS, CDR2 YFSETQ. The length of the CDR3 is 15 residues. DNA of the CDR3: TGCGCCAGTCACACCGGACAGACTAGCACAGATACGCAGTATTTT. Protein: CASHTGQTSTDTQYF.

This clonotype has a count of ten or more. The CDR3 protein is CASSFDRGTYEQYF. DNA for the CDR3: TGTGCCAGCAGCTTCGACAGGGGTACTTACGAGCAGTACTTC. This chain joins TRBV7-9 and TRBJ2-7, with TRBD1 matching 8 bases. This CDR3 is 14 amino acids long. J gave up 4 bases and V 3 bases, and 5 bases lay outside the gene matches. The germline CDR1 and CDR2 sequences are SEHNR and FQNEAQ (reference sequence). The full variable domain, its missing parts supplied by reference TRBV7-9 and TRBJ2-7, is DTGVSQNPRHKITKRGQNVTFRCDPISEHNRLYWYRQTLGQGPEFLTYFQNEAQLEKSRLLSDRFSAERPKGSFSTLEIQRTEQGDSAMYLCASSFDRGTYEQYFGPGTRLTVT.

This chain uses TRBV5-1 with TRBJ1-1; 7 bases are a match to TRBD1. This CDR3 is 16 amino acids long. V shed 4 bases, J shed 0 bases, and the junction held 9 bases outside the gene matches. From germline, CDR1 is SGHRS and CDR2 YFSETQ. CDR3 in amino acids: CASSPSRTGVNTEAFF. In nucleotides, the CDR3 is TGCGCCAGCAGCCCCTCTCGAACAGGGGTGAACACTGAAGCTTTCTTT. Based on the CDR3 plus reference TRBV5-1 and TRBJ1-1, the full variable domain is KAGVTQTPRYLIKTRGQQVTLSCSPISGHRSVSWYQQTPGQGLQFLFEYFSETQRNKGNFPGRFSGRQFSNSRSEMNVSTLELGDSALYLCASSPSRTGVNTEAFFGQGTRLTVV.

The chain joins TRBV28 to TRBJ2-2; D might be TRBD2 (7 bases). The CDR3 has 15 amino acids. Trimming took 8 bases from V and 6 from J, leaving 19 bases between them. Per the germline V gene, CDR1 is MDHEN and CDR2 is SYDVKM. CDR3 bases: TGTGCCAGCCGCGGGGGCCGAAGTTACGCCGGGGAGCTGTTTTTT. Translation: CASRGGRSYAGELFF.

In its sample, this clonotype was seen many times. CDR3 in DNA: TGTGCCAGCAGCCCTTGGGACACCGATAACTATGGCTACACCTTC. As protein: CASSPWDTDNYGYTF. The chain has TRBV7-2 and TRBJ1-2; tentatively, D is TRBD1 (6 bases). Germline V lookup: CDR1 SGHTA, CDR2 FQGNSA. Trimming removed 5 bases at V and 1 base at J, with 14 bases between. This CDR3 contains 15 residues.

This clonotype was seen many times. This chain joins TRBV7-2 and TRBJ1-2, with TRBD1 as a possible D gene (5 bases). This CDR3 contains 14 residues. Germline-derived CDR1 and CDR2 are SGHTA and FQGNSA. Trimming took 7 bases from V and 7 from J, leaving 19 bases between them. CDR3 coding DNA: TGTGCCAGCATCTACGGGGGGGGTTCGGGTGGCTACACCTTC. Amino acid sequence: CASIYGGGSGGYTF.

This clonotype was detected ten times or more. One end of the junction varies from germline; a read error may be responsible. The chain links TRBV7-2 to TRBJ1-3, with D perhaps matching TRBD1 (5 bases). This CDR3 is built from 15 residues. Germline values: CDR1 SGHTA, CDR2 FQGNSA. CDR3 sequence: CASRLAGTSGNTIYF. In DNA, the CDR3 is TGTGCCAGCAGATTAGCCGGGACCTCTGGAAACACCATATATTTT.

This clonotype has just a few counts. J is TRBJ1-4 and V is TRBV7-2; D possibly corresponds to TRBD1 (5 bases). Germline loops: CDR1 SGHTA, CDR2 FQGNSA. The CDR3 covers 15 residues. V lost 5 bases and J lost 5, with 15 bases in between. The CDR3 DNA reads TGTGCCAGCAGCCCCGGCAGTAGGACAAATGAAAAACTGTTTTTT. This translates into CASSPGSRTNEKLFF. The variable domain in full, with the rest retrieved from reference TRBV7-2 and TRBJ1-4, is GAGVSQSPSNKVTEKGKDVELRCDPISGHTALYWYRQSLGQGLEFLIYFQGNSAPDKSGLPSDRFSAERTGGSVSTLTIQRTQQEDSAVYLCASSPGSRTNEKLFFGSGTQLSVL.